A selection of T cell receptor beta chains follows, all from one sample in a study of cytomegalovirus exposure and HLA in healthy donors. Profiled with immunoSEQ multiplex PCR; TCRdb holds only in-frame clones, not every one. This sample yields 100,000 to 150,000 clones, of which around nine tenths are seen a single time; about 1.4% belongs to the top ten. Material: PBMCs. The source is a man aged 25 to 40 in good health and CMV-seronegative. The CDR3 runs from the conserved cysteine through the conserved F or W. A D gene is named only where the DNA matches it firmly. Rows give clone size only sometimes, using once, few, many, or a class for an expanded clone.

size: .; J: TRBJ2-2; D: .; V: TRBV7-9; DNA: TGTGCCAGCAGCTTACCGGAGGGCCTGAACACCGGGGAGCTGTTTTTT; CDR3: CASSLPEGLNTGELFF
size: .; J: TRBJ1-1; D: TRBD1; V: TRBV9; DNA: TGTGCCAGCAGCGGGTCCAGGGGGCAAGGCACTGAAGCTTTCTTT; CDR3: CASSGSRGQGTEAFF
size: .; J: TRBJ2-2; D: .; V: TRBV5-1; DNA: TGCGCCAGCAGCTTATATGGAGGGTTGGACGGGGAGCTGTTTTTT; CDR3: CASSLYGGLDGELFF
size: .; J: TRBJ2-2; D: TRBD1; V: TRBV10-2; DNA: TGCGCCAGCAGATTTAGATTACAGGGGGCCACCGGGGAGCTGTTTTTT; CDR3: CASRFRLQGATGELFF
size: .; J: TRBJ2-5; D: .; V: TRBV5-4; DNA: TGTGCCATCCCGATATATGACAGTCAAGAGACCCAGTACTTC; CDR3: CAIPIYDSQETQYF
size: .; J: TRBJ1-4; D: .; V: TRBV6-1; DNA: TGTGCCCACGGTGAAAATGAAAAACTGTTTTTT; CDR3: CAHGENEKLFF
size: .; J: TRBJ1-5; D: .; V: TRBV9; DNA: TGTGCCAGCAGCGTATCTAGTGGAAGCAATCAGCCCCAGCATTTT; CDR3: CASSVSSGSNQPQHF
size: .; J: TRBJ1-1; D: .; V: TRBV9; DNA: TGTGCCAGCAGCGTAGTATCGAACACTGAAGCTTTCTTT; CDR3: CASSVVSNTEAFF
size: .; J: TRBJ1-2; D: .; V: TRBV11-2; DNA: TGTGCCAGCAGCCATGGGGCAGTTGGCTACACCTTC; CDR3: CASSHGAVGYTF
size: .; J: TRBJ2-4; D: TRBD2; V: TRBV29-1; DNA: TGCAGCGTTGTCGCCTACGGGCGGGAGTCGGGAAACATTCAGTACTTC; CDR3: CSVVAYGRESGNIQYF
size: .; J: TRBJ2-7; D: .; V: TRBV13; DNA: TGTGCCAGCAGCCCACTCACCCTCCGGGAGCAGTACTTC; CDR3: CASSPLTLREQYF
size: once; J: TRBJ2-5; D: TRBD2; V: TRBV28; DNA: TGTGCCAGCAGTCTTAAACTAGCGGAAGAGACCCAGTACTTC; CDR3: CASSLKLAEETQYF
size: few; J: TRBJ1-1; D: .; V: TRBV30; DNA: TGTGCCTGGAGTGTTCCGAGCTCTGAAGCTTTCTTT; CDR3: CAWSVPSSEAFF
size: .; J: TRBJ2-1; D: TRBD1; V: TRBV12-5; DNA: TGTGCTAGTGGGTTCCGGGACAGTTACAACAATGAGCAGTTCTTC; CDR3: CASGFRDSYNNEQFF
size: .; J: TRBJ1-2; D: .; V: TRBV21-1; DNA: TGTGCCAGCAGCAACAGCGACAGGGCGATGATCACCAACACCTTC; CDR3: CASSNSDRAMITNTF
size: .; J: TRBJ2-1; D: .; V: TRBV30; DNA: TGTGCCTGGAGTGTATACTCCGGGGTAAGGGAGCAGTTCTTC; CDR3: CAWSVYSGVREQFF
size: .; J: TRBJ1-5; D: TRBD1; V: TRBV15; DNA: TGTGCCACCAGCAGAGGCCAGGGGGACAATCAGCCCCAGCATTTT; CDR3: CATSRGQGDNQPQHF
size: once; J: TRBJ2-7; D: TRBD1; V: TRBV5-4; DNA: TGTGCCAGCAGCCTGGTCCGTATAGGGGGCGGCGAGCAGTACTTC; CDR3: CASSLVRIGGGEQYF
size: .; J: TRBJ2-2; D: TRBD1; V: TRBV18; DNA: TGTGCCAGCTCGGAACAGGGGGCATTGAACACCGGGGAGCTGTTTTTT; CDR3: CASSEQGALNTGELFF
size: once; J: TRBJ1-1; D: .; V: TRBV5-1; DNA: TGCGCCAGCAGTATGGAGGTGGACTCCTTCTACGCTTTCTTT; CDR3: CASSMEVDSFYAFF
size: .; J: TRBJ1-1; D: TRBD1; V: TRBV10-1; DNA: TGCGCCAGCAGTGACCGACAGGGATCCCGATCGGCTGAAGCTTTCTTT; CDR3: CASSDRQGSRSAEAFF
size: once; J: TRBJ2-5; D: TRBD2; V: TRBV5-1; DNA: TGCGCCAGCAGCCTACTAGCGGCCACACAAGAGACCCAGTACTTC; CDR3: CASSLLAATQETQYF
size: .; J: TRBJ2-4; D: TRBD2; V: TRBV9; DNA: TGTGCCAGCAGCCGCCTCGCTAGCGGGAGTTTCTACATTCAGTACTTC; CDR3: CASSRLASGSFYIQYF
size: .; J: TRBJ1-1; D: TRBD1; V: TRBV19; DNA: TGTGCCAGTAGCATAGCACCGACAGGGCTAGCTTTCTTT; CDR3: CASSIAPTGLAFF
size: .; J: TRBJ2-7; D: .; V: TRBV5-4; DNA: TGTGCCAGCAGGTATTGGGGTTATAGCGGAAGGGTCCACGAGCAGTACTTC; CDR3: CASRYWGYSGRVHEQYF
size: .; J: TRBJ1-2; D: .; V: TRBV7-2; DNA: TGTGCCAGCAGCAGAGACAGGATTATGGGCTACACCTTC; CDR3: CASSRDRIMGYTF
size: .; J: TRBJ2-1; D: TRBD1; V: TRBV27; DNA: TGTGCCAGCAGTCTCAGGGGGCCCGACTCCTACAATGAGCAGTTCTTC; CDR3: CASSLRGPDSYNEQFF
size: .; J: TRBJ2-5; D: .; V: TRBV6-4; DNA: TGTGCCAGCAGTGACACAGGTGGGGCCCAAGAGACCCAGTACTTC; CDR3: CASSDTGGAQETQYF
size: .; J: TRBJ2-7; D: .; V: TRBV18; DNA: TGTGCCAGCTCTACCAGGATCGAGAACGAGCAGTACTTC; CDR3: CASSTRIENEQYF
size: .; J: TRBJ2-4; D: .; V: TRBV18; DNA: TGTGCCAGCTCACCACCGAGTAAGAACATTCAGTACTTC; CDR3: CASSPPSKNIQYF